The source of this TCR beta chain is a study of blood T cell repertoires in COVID-19. The table came from immunoSEQ multiplex PCR; TCRdb's copy has only in-frame clones and leaves some out. The table shows just under 250,000 clones, with about 89% occurring only once. CDR3 length: 15 amino acids. Germline V CDR1 and CDR2: SGHNT, YYREEE (reference sequence). V shed 4 bases and J 0 bases; nucleotides not matched to a gene: 7. This clonotype was sampled from a woman under 40 who had recovered from COVID-19. What was sequenced was PBMCs or T cells enriched from blood (not recorded which). The rearrangement uses TRBV5-4 and TRBJ2-7, with 7 positions matching TRBD2. CDR3 amino acids: CASSLRGGSSYEQYF. DNA of the CDR3: TGTGCCAGCAGCCTGAGGGGCGGGAGCTCCTACGAGCAGTACTTC.